This T cell receptor (beta chain) emerged from a study of T cell responses to AZD1222 COVID-19 vaccine. The CDR3 sequence is 18 residues long. In regard to this clone: The target antigen is unknown.

Whole-study findings and limits: Only after the peak T cell response were repertoires sampled. Most donors were white British and more were female, and clonal diversity was possibly underestimated. Distributed over spike, vaccine-associated CD4 TCRs predominated at 160-218 and 743-854.

Only in-frame clones appear in the TCRdb table, and some are missing; sequencing was by immunoSEQ multiplex PCR. The table has just under 150,000 clones, 70% to 90% seen once; the top ten hold about 5%. Second-dose recipients at about 4 or about 12 weeks were treated as one pooled group. This rearrangement joins TRBV12-2 to TRBJ2-7; the table's D call TRBD2 went unverified against the DNA. TRBV12-2 is deemed a pseudogene. Material: peripheral blood, obtained 28 days after the second AZD1222 dose. The sequence derives from an adult who received the AZD1222 COVID-19 vaccine. The DNA of the CDR3 is TGTGCAAGTCGCTTCCTCCATCGACTAGTTTCCCGAAACTACGAGCAGTACTTC. It yields the protein CASRFLHRLVSRNYEQYF.